The 27 T cell receptor beta chains in this list originate from one sample, sequenced in a study of blood T cell repertoires in COVID-19. Only in-frame clones appear in the TCRdb table, and some are missing; sequencing was by immunoSEQ multiplex PCR. The table includes roughly 360,000 clones, roughly four fifths detected once. Source material: PBMCs or T cells enriched from blood (not recorded which). The source is a woman in her 50s who had recovered from COVID-19.

This clone was seen just once. The rearrangement joins TRBV18 to TRBJ1-1, with D perhaps matching TRBD1 (5 bases). Per the germline V gene, CDR1 is KGHSH and CDR2 is LQKENI. V was shortened by 3 bases and J by 3 bases, with 14 bases between the two germline ends. The CDR3 length is 15 residues. CDR3 nucleotides: TGTGCCAGCTCACCGATGGGATGGGGGGACACTGAAGCTTTCTTT. It is translated as CASSPMGWGDTEAFF.

V gene TRBV19 combines with J gene TRBJ2-7, with D possibly being TRBD2 (6 bases). The V gene lost 6 bases and the J gene lost 4 bases, with 16 bases spanning the gap. The CDR3 sequence is 14 residues long. Germline values: CDR1 LNHDA, CDR2 SQIVND (reference sequence). CDR3 protein: CASSLRLASYEQYF. The CDR3 DNA follows: TGTGCCAGTAGCCTCCGGCTAGCGTCTTACGAGCAGTACTTC.

The CDR3 DNA sequence: TGTGCCAGCAGCCAAGAAGGACTACTGTCCGGGGAGCTGTTTTTT. This gives the protein CASSQEGLLSGELFF. The chain combines TRBV4-2 with TRBJ2-2, with a tentative D call TRBD2 (6 bases). The V gene's germline CDR1 is LGHNA and CDR2 YNFKEQ. The CDR3 loop spans 15 amino acids. V lost 0 bases and J lost 6, with 11 bases in between.

This chain links TRBV6-6 with TRBJ1-4; 12 nucleotides agree with TRBD1. After removal of 3 bases from V and 7 bases from J, the junction contained 3 bases not matched to a gene. There are 15 residues in the CDR3. Germline V gives CDR1 MNHNY, CDR2 SVGAGI (reference sequence). CDR3 loop: CASSYLGQGAEKLFF. The CDR3 nucleotides read TGTGCCAGCAGTTATTTGGGACAGGGGGCTGAAAAACTGTTTTTT.

V usage is TRBV5-4 and J usage is TRBJ1-2; D unresolved. From germline, CDR1 is SGHNT and CDR2 YYREEE (reference sequence). V lost 7 bases, J lost 0 bases, and 10 bases lay in between. The CDR3 consists of 13 residues. CDR3 amino acids: CASHREANYGYTF. In DNA, the CDR3 is TGTGCCAGCCACCGGGAAGCTAACTATGGCTACACCTTC.

Turning to this clone: Other nucleotide sequences from this sample produce the same CDR3. V is TRBV3-1 (or the pseudogene TRBV3-2) and J is TRBJ1-2; D gene uncertain. The CDR3 has 13 amino acids. V gave up 3 bases and J gave up 1 base, with 6 bases separating them. The germline CDR1 and CDR2 sequences are LGHDT and YNNKEL (reference sequence). The CDR3 nucleotides are TGTGCCAGCAGCCAGGGGAGTAACTATGGCTACACCTTC. Translation: CASSQGSNYGYTF.

The chain recombines TRBV30 with TRBJ2-2; TRBD2 is a possible D gene (6 bases). Germline V gene data show CDR1 as GTSNPN and CDR2 as SVGIG (reference sequence). This CDR3 comprises 14 residues. V was clipped by 0 bases and J by 7 bases, with 12 bases between them. The CDR3 DNA sequence: TGTGCCTGGAGTGTAGGAGGGGCCATCGGGGAGCTGTTTTTT. Translating it yields CAWSVGGAIGELFF. The full variable domain, completed using reference TRBV30 and TRBJ2-2, is SQTIHQWPATLVQPVGSPLSLECTVEGTSNPNLYWYRQAAGRGLQLLFYSVGIGQISSEVPQNLSASRPQDRQFILSSKKLLLSDSGFYLCAWSVGGAIGELFFGEGSRLTVL.

The chain uses TRBV10-3 and TRBJ2-2; D uncertain. Germline-derived CDR1 and CDR2 are ENHRY and SYGVKD. Deletions cut 1 base from V and 4 bases from J, with 4 bases between. There are 13 residues in the CDR3. The CDR3 loop reads CAISELATGELFF. Here the CDR3 DNA reads TGTGCCATCAGTGAGTTGGCCACCGGGGAGCTGTTTTTT.

This sequence joins TRBV2 and TRBJ2-1; no clear D gene. V was trimmed by 4 bases and J by 6 bases, leaving 13 bases between them. Per germline, CDR1 SNHLY and CDR2 FYNNEI. This CDR3 comprises 14 residues. CDR3 sequence reads: CASSGNRNPNEQFF. The CDR3 DNA reads TGTGCCAGCAGTGGAAATAGAAACCCCAATGAGCAGTTCTTC.

This clone has more than one count but fewer than ten. The chain combines TRBV9 with TRBJ1-6, with 10 bases identical to TRBD1. After removal of 2 bases from V and 11 bases from J, the junction contained 7 bases not matched to a gene. Germline V gives CDR1 SGDLS, CDR2 YYNGEE. CDR3 length: 15 residues. The CDR3 DNA reads TGTGCCAGCAGCGTCAGACAGGGGGCCGAGACACCCCTCCACTTT. This gives the protein CASSVRQGAETPLHF. Supplemented by reference TRBV9 and TRBJ1-6, the full variable domain reads DSGVTQTPKHLITATGQRVTLRCSPRSGDLSVYWYQQSLDQGLQFLIQYYNGEERAKGNILERFSAQQFPDLHSELNLSSLELGDSALYFCASSVRQGAETPLHFGNGTRLTVT.

This clone was recorded a few times. The chain joins TRBV5-4 to TRBJ1-2; 10 bases line up with TRBD1. The CDR3 is 15 amino acids. Trimming removed 2 bases from V and 8 bases from J; junction bases left unmatched: 9. The germline CDR1 and CDR2 sequences are SGHNT and YYREEE (reference sequence). The CDR3 reads CASSFLDRGPGGYTF. CDR3 bases: TGTGCCAGCAGCTTCTTAGACAGGGGGCCGGGCGGCTACACCTTC.

This CDR3 is CASSLAVRETQYF. The CDR3 DNA is TGTGCCAGCAGCTTGGCGGTGAGGGAGACCCAGTACTTC. The chain combines TRBV7-3 with TRBJ2-5; the D is unclear. Trimming shortened V by 3 bases and J by 5 bases, and 10 bases separated the two germline ends. Germline loops: CDR1 SGHTA, CDR2 FQGTGA. The CDR3 has 13 amino acids. Drawing the rest from reference TRBV7-3 and TRBJ2-5, the complete variable domain is GAGVSQTPSNKVTEKGKYVELRCDPISGHTALYWYRQSLGQGPEFLIYFQGTGAADDSGLPNDRFFAVRPEGSVSTLKIQRTERGDSAVYLCASSLAVRETQYFGPGTRLLVL.

V gene TRBV5-8 combines with J gene TRBJ1-2; D is perhaps TRBD1 (6 bases). This CDR3 is built from 15 residues. Germline values: CDR1 SGHTS, CDR2 YDEGEE. Trimming removed 2 bases from V and 0 bases from J, with 11 bases in between. In DNA form, the CDR3 reads TGTGCCAGCAGCTTTGGACAGATCTCTAACTATGGCTACACCTTC. Translation gives CASSFGQISNYGYTF.

The chain is built from TRBV7-9 and TRBJ2-2; D might be TRBD1 (6 bases). The germline gives CDR1 SEHNR, CDR2 FQNEAQ (reference sequence). The V end was cut by 2 bases, the J end by 2 bases, with 15 bases between. The CDR3 covers 17 residues. CDR3 coding DNA: TGTGCCAGCAGCTTACAGAGGGGACAAAGAAACACCGGGGAGCTGTTTTTT. Translating gives CASSLQRGQRNTGELFF.

The gene calls are TRBV7-7 and TRBJ2-3; TRBD2 is a possible D gene (5 bases). V was trimmed by 3 bases and J by 2 bases, leaving 9 bases between them. Germline V CDR1 and CDR2: SSHAT, FNYEAQ (reference sequence). This CDR3 has 14 residues. The CDR3 loop reads CASSFSRDTDTQYF. The CDR3 bases are TGTGCCAGCAGCTTCAGTCGGGACACAGATACGCAGTATTTT.

The chain recombines TRBV6-5 with TRBJ1-1; D is unresolved. Germline values: CDR1 MNHEY, CDR2 SVGAGI. The CDR3 has 13 residues. Trimming took off 5 bases at V and 4 bases at J, with 11 bases between the two ends. CDR3 coding DNA: TGTGCCAGCAGTCCCAACGCCGGCACTGAAGCTTTCTTT. Encoded protein: CASSPNAGTEAFF.

The chain recombines TRBV9 with TRBJ1-3, with D tentatively TRBD1 (6 bases). Trimming shortened V by 3 bases and J by 3 bases, and 16 bases separated the two germline ends. The CDR3 runs 16 residues. The germline CDR1 and CDR2 sequences are SGDLS and YYNGEE. CDR3 sequence reads: CASSGLQGSGGNTIYF. The CDR3 region has the DNA TGTGCCAGCAGCGGATTACAGGGTTCCGGTGGAAACACCATATATTTT.

The rearrangement joins TRBV20-1 to TRBJ1-3; D not certain. CDR3 size: 11 residues. Trimming took off 6 bases at V and 9 bases at J, with 12 bases between the two ends. CDR1 and CDR2 from the germline V gene are DFQATT and SNEGSKA (reference sequence). CDR3 bases: TGCAGTGCGCGAATCGGGAGCACCATATATTTT. This gives the protein CSARIGSTIYF.

V gene TRBV28 combines with J gene TRBJ2-1, with 7 bases identical to TRBD2. The CDR3 sequence is 14 residues long. The V gene end was trimmed by 2 bases and the J gene end by 15 bases; junction bases not matched to a gene: 13. Germline V lookup: CDR1 MDHEN, CDR2 SYDVKM. The DNA of the CDR3 is TGTGCCAGCAGTTTAGGGTTCGCGGGAGTATATGGGTTCTTC. As protein: CASSLGFAGVYGFF.

This chain joins TRBV5-1 and TRBJ1-1; D ambiguous. V lost 2 bases, J lost 1 base, and 6 bases lay in between. Germline assignment: CDR1 SGHRS and CDR2 YFSETQ. The CDR3 consists of 13 residues. This CDR3 reads CASSFNTNTEAFF. CDR3 DNA: TGCGCCAGCAGCTTCAACACGAACACTGAAGCTTTCTTT.

This chain joins TRBV19 and TRBJ1-2, with D possibly being TRBD1 (6 bases). The germline V gene has CDR1 LNHDA and CDR2 SQIVND (reference sequence). This CDR3 has 13 residues. V was shortened by 8 bases and J by 8 bases, with 18 bases between the two germline ends. The CDR3 coding sequence is TGTGCCAGTTTAGCCGGGGCGAGGGGGGGCTACACCTTC. Translated, it gives CASLAGARGGYTF.

This chain connects TRBV5-1 to TRBJ1-1, with D maybe TRBD1 (6 bases). The V gene lost 4 bases and the J gene lost 6 bases, with 16 bases spanning the gap. The CDR3 is 14 amino acids. In germline, CDR1 is SGHRS, CDR2 YFSETQ. Here the CDR3 DNA reads TGCGCCAGCAGCCCCCGAGGGGGGGACGCTGAAGCTTTCTTT. This sequence encodes CASSPRGGDAEAFF.

The chain recombines TRBV4-1 with TRBJ2-5, with D possibly matching TRBD2 (5 bases). The CDR3 loop spans 16 amino acids. Germline assignment: CDR1 MGHRA and CDR2 YSYEKL. The V end was cut by 0 bases, the J end by 1 base, with 12 bases between. The CDR3 nucleotides read TGCGCCAGCAGCCAAGATCCAAGCGGAGCCCAAGAGACCCAGTACTTC. This gives the protein CASSQDPSGAQETQYF.

J is TRBJ1-1 and V is TRBV18; the D is unclear. The V end lost 1 base, the J end lost 3 bases, and 12 bases lay between the germline ends. Germline-derived CDR1 and CDR2 are KGHSH and LQKENI. The CDR3 has 15 residues. The chain's CDR3 is CASSPRLSRDTEAFF. The CDR3 nucleotides read TGTGCCAGCTCACCACGACTAAGCCGAGACACTGAAGCTTTCTTT.

The V call is TRBV4-1, the J call TRBJ2-4, with 7 bases aligning to TRBD2. With 2 bases clipped from V and 0 bases from J, the junction kept 1 base outside the gene matches. Germline CDR1 is MGHRA and CDR2 is YSYEKL. This CDR3 region has 15 residues. CDR3 coding DNA: TGCGCCAGCAGCCAAAGCGGGGTAGCCAAAAACATTCAGTACTTC. Encoded protein: CASSQSGVAKNIQYF.

The chain links TRBV7-2 to TRBJ2-2; TRBD2 matches at 12 bases. J gave up 4 bases and V 4 bases, and 13 bases lay outside the gene matches. CDR3 length: 19 amino acids. The V gene's germline CDR1 is SGHTA and CDR2 FQGNSA. The CDR3 loop reads CASSWGPTSGGSITGELFF. The CDR3 region has the DNA TGTGCCAGCAGCTGGGGGCCGACTAGCGGGGGTTCGATCACCGGGGAGCTGTTTTTT.

This clone has just one count. The chain joins TRBV4-2 to TRBJ1-4; D may be TRBD1 (6 bases). CDR1 is LGHNA and CDR2 is YNFKEQ in the germline V gene. The CDR3 spans 15 residues. V lost 1 base and J 8 bases, leaving 14 bases between the germline ends. The CDR3 loop reads CASSQGAGADEKLFF. As DNA, the CDR3 is TGTGCCAGCAGCCAAGGGGCGGGGGCGGACGAAAAACTGTTTTTT.